This T cell receptor beta chain was identified during a study of T cell repertoires in cytomegalovirus infection. About the study: The public TCR beta signatures pointed to both CMV infection and matching HLA type. Overall study results and limits: Dominating the ex vivo response were HLA-C-restricted CMV-specific TCR beta clonotypes.

Turning to this clonotype: Antigen specificity is unknown.

TCRdb processed the reads anew with MiXCR; each CDR3 protein has one entry. The repertoire consists of 250,000 to 350,000 distinct CDR3 sequences, with roughly 26% occurring once and the leading ten covering around 13%. This clonotype was sampled from a human donor in good health (CMV status not recorded). Some clones in this sample may be carry-over from other donors' samples. The source material was PBMCs.

CDR3 DNA: TGCGCCAGCAGGCCATCCGGGACAGGGAATGGCTACACCTTC. Encoded protein: CASRPSGTGNGYTF. The chain is built from TRBV5-1 and TRBJ1-2; 9 bases line up with TRBD1. CDR1 and CDR2 (germline): SGHRS, YFSETQ. There are 14 residues in the CDR3. The ends lost 5 bases at V and 6 bases at J; junction bases unmatched: 8.